The clone carrying this T cell receptor (beta chain) was seen at least ten times. Its antigen is unknown. The data were obtained in a study of blood T cells in healthy people across ages. Study-level results: Long-lived donors exceeded aged donors in naive CD4+ cells and diversity.

PCR was performed a second time for about 6 to 11 cycles using a sample-barcoded 5' primer and a J-beta primer mix. Using its own MiXCR run on the 5' RACE reads, TCRdb lists one record per CDR3 protein. The profile shows about 780,000 distinct CDR3 sequences, roughly 25% of them singletons. J was trimmed by 3 bases and V by 4 bases; bases with no gene match: 12. The germline CDR1 and CDR2 sequences are SGHRS and YFSETQ. This CDR3 region has 16 residues. This sample also belongs to another study, concerning T cells of mothers and their children.

The chain is built from TRBV5-1 and TRBJ2-5, with 7 bases that match TRBD1. This receptor was identified in a boy younger than 18 in good health. Sample: blood. The CDR3, as DNA: TGCGCCAGCAGCCCGATGACAGGGCGGGCTGAAGAGACCCAGTACTTC. It specifies CASSPMTGRAEETQYF.